This T cell receptor beta chain is drawn from a study of blood T cell repertoires in COVID-19 (dated by TCRdb to about 2020). With respect to the entire study: Samples covering the acute and convalescent phases of COVID-19 were provided by collaborators in the United States, Italy and Spain. Deeply sampled blood TCRbeta repertoires from subjects exposed to, actively infected with, or recovered from COVID-19 were included in the dataset. Sample metadata almost always included a de-identified subject ID, COVID-19 status, age in years and sex. HLA class I and class II types, where available, came from metadata supplied by the sample provider rather than from assay-based typing. The repertoires were released in a freely available public database intended as a resource for research on the immune response to SARS-CoV-2. The material from the prospective study consisted of cDNA or gDNA derived from T cells, B-cell-depleted T cells, or PBMCs. The samples were drawn from the first 160 participants of the ongoing ImmuneRACE study and from more than 1,000 subjects provided by 6 global collaborators. Paper-wide results and their limitations: The amount of clinical and demographic metadata varied by source and participant and was provided uncurated.

TCRbeta CDR3 regions were amplified from genomic DNA using the immunoSEQ Assay, a bias-controlled multiplex PCR. In the original analysis: The number of nucleated cells in each sample was estimated from the amplification of reference gene primers within the assay. To quantify the absolute abundance of each unique TCRbeta CDR3 rearrangement, sequence reads were collapsed and filtered. For each sample, productive Simpson clonality was calculated as the square root of Simpson's diversity index across productive rearrangements. As stored in TCRdb, this immuneACCESS dataset retains in-frame rearrangements with V and J assigned. A fraction of the clones does not appear; measured against another copy, unresolved V genes explain less than half of the discrepancy, and the remainder lacks a known reason. Clonal size and the V and J genes are those of that table, whereas D and trimming came from the DNA. The table for this sample lists under 200,000 clones; 80% to 85% of them were counted only once. The ten largest clonotypes hold about 2.7% of the sample.

This clone appeared a single time. Its antigen is still unknown. Base qualities are not recorded, but no much larger clone differs from it by a single base. The CDR3 starts with the cysteine, ends with the phenylalanine, and has 11 residues. Just the 33-base CDR3 DNA is kept, in frame starting at base 1. CDR1 and CDR2, looked up from the germline V gene, are MDHEN and SYDVKM. V and J are truncated by 3 bases and 4 bases respectively, leaving an intervening sequence of 4 bases. Collaborating institutions collected whole blood in K2EDTA tubes following their own protocols. For TCRbeta analysis, collaborators shipped samples in one of three forms: frozen whole blood, isolated PBMCs, or DNA extracted from either of those sample types.

The sequencing input was peripheral blood. This clonotype was sampled from a human donor with acute or convalescent COVID-19. The donor label of this sample is uncertain. The chain uses TRBV28 and TRBJ2-7, with the identity of the D gene unclear. CDR3 sequence: CASSFGYEQYF. The DNA reads as follows: TGTGCCAGCAGTTTCGGGTACGAGCAGTACTTC.